Listed below are T cell receptor beta chains from one sample, sequenced in a study of blood T cell repertoires in COVID-19. Some clones are missing from TCRdb's copy, which holds only in-frame ones; the method was immunoSEQ multiplex PCR. This table holds 170,000 or so clones, roughly 85% found once. Sample: peripheral blood. The source is a man aged 50-59 years with active or convalescent COVID-19. The CDR3 runs from the conserved cysteine through the conserved F or W. A D gene is named only where the DNA matches it firmly. Rows give clone size only sometimes, using once, few, many, or a class for an expanded clone.

v_call: TRBV24-1
d_call: TRBD1
clone_size: NA
j_call: TRBJ2-7
cdr3_nt: TGTGCCACCAGTGTGGGCGGGACAGGGACCTACGAGCAGTACTTC
cdr3_aa: CATSVGGTGTYEQYF

v_call: TRBV2
d_call: NA
clone_size: NA
j_call: TRBJ2-2
cdr3_nt: TGTGCCAGCAGTGAACAGTCCACCGGGGAGCTGTTTTTT
cdr3_aa: CASSEQSTGELFF

v_call: TRBV10-3
d_call: NA
clone_size: NA
j_call: TRBJ1-5
cdr3_nt: TGTGCCATCAGTGAACAGTATAGCAATCAGCCCCAGCATTTT
cdr3_aa: CAISEQYSNQPQHF

v_call: TRBV28
d_call: TRBD1
clone_size: NA
j_call: TRBJ2-3
cdr3_nt: TGTGCCAGCAGTTTTGAGACAGGGGTGTTAGGCGGGGATACGCAGTATTTT
cdr3_aa: CASSFETGVLGGDTQYF

v_call: TRBV13
d_call: TRBD1
clone_size: NA
j_call: TRBJ1-1
cdr3_nt: TGTGCCAGCGGCGAACAGGGGGCGGTGAGTGAAGCTTTCTTT
cdr3_aa: CASGEQGAVSEAFF

v_call: TRBV7-2
d_call: NA
clone_size: once
j_call: TRBJ2-7
cdr3_nt: TGTGCCAGCAGCCGTTTGATGGGGGCACTTTACGAGCAGTACTTC
cdr3_aa: CASSRLMGALYEQYF

v_call: TRBV6-5
d_call: NA
clone_size: NA
j_call: TRBJ2-1
cdr3_nt: TGTGCCAGCACCAACACCGACAATGAGCAGTTCTTC
cdr3_aa: CASTNTDNEQFF

v_call: TRBV5-5
d_call: NA
clone_size: once
j_call: TRBJ1-2
cdr3_nt: TGTGCCAGCAGCTTGGCACAGAACTATGGCTACACCTTC
cdr3_aa: CASSLAQNYGYTF

v_call: TRBV9
d_call: NA
clone_size: NA
j_call: TRBJ1-5
cdr3_nt: TGTGCCAGCAGCAAACAGGGATCCTCCAATCAGCCCCAGCATTTT
cdr3_aa: CASSKQGSSNQPQHF

v_call: TRBV4-3
d_call: TRBD1
clone_size: NA
j_call: TRBJ1-2
cdr3_nt: TGCGCCAGCAGCCGGACAGGGGGCGTTTATCTTGGCTACACCTTC
cdr3_aa: CASSRTGGVYLGYTF

v_call: TRBV6-6
d_call: NA
clone_size: NA
j_call: TRBJ1-6
cdr3_nt: TGTGCCAGCAGTTACCCCGAGGATAATTCACCCCTCCACTTT
cdr3_aa: CASSYPEDNSPLHF

v_call: TRBV4-1
d_call: TRBD1
clone_size: NA
j_call: TRBJ1-2
cdr3_nt: TGCGCCAGCAGCCAATTAAGCGGACAGGGGGTTGGTGGCTACACCTTC
cdr3_aa: CASSQLSGQGVGGYTF

v_call: TRBV24-1
d_call: TRBD1
clone_size: NA
j_call: TRBJ2-3
cdr3_nt: TGTGCCACCAGTGATCCGGGACAGAACACAGATACGCAGTATTTT
cdr3_aa: CATSDPGQNTDTQYF

v_call: TRBV12-3/TRBV12-4
d_call: TRBD1
clone_size: once
j_call: TRBJ2-7
cdr3_nt: TGTGCCAGCAGTGGACAGGGGTTCGAGCAGTACTTC
cdr3_aa: CASSGQGFEQYF

v_call: TRBV29-1
d_call: TRBD2
clone_size: NA
j_call: TRBJ2-2
cdr3_nt: TGCAGCGTTGAAGGGGGACTAGCGAACACCGGGGAGCTGTTTTTT
cdr3_aa: CSVEGGLANTGELFF

v_call: TRBV5-1
d_call: NA
clone_size: NA
j_call: TRBJ1-1
cdr3_nt: TGCGCCAGCAGCTTGGGAGGCAGTTCTGAAGCTTTCTTT
cdr3_aa: CASSLGGSSEAFF

v_call: TRBV19
d_call: NA
clone_size: once
j_call: TRBJ2-5
cdr3_nt: TGTGCCAGTAGTATAGATCCGGCTAGCTTGGAGACCCAGTACTTC
cdr3_aa: CASSIDPASLETQYF

v_call: TRBV6-8
d_call: NA
clone_size: NA
j_call: TRBJ1-5
cdr3_nt: TGTGCCAGCAGTCTGCAGCCCCAGCATTTT
cdr3_aa: CASSLQPQHF

v_call: TRBV6-6
d_call: NA
clone_size: NA
j_call: TRBJ1-1
cdr3_nt: TGTGCCAGCAGTTACTCGCCAACAGGGAACACTGAAGCTTTCTTT
cdr3_aa: CASSYSPTGNTEAFF

v_call: TRBV6-5
d_call: NA
clone_size: NA
j_call: TRBJ1-5
cdr3_nt: TGTGCCAGCAGTTCCGGGGGGCAGCCCCAGCATTTT
cdr3_aa: CASSSGGQPQHF

v_call: TRBV7-2
d_call: NA
clone_size: NA
j_call: TRBJ1-3
cdr3_nt: TGTGCCAGCAGCCCCGCCGGGAGGGGAAACACCATATATTTT
cdr3_aa: CASSPAGRGNTIYF

v_call: TRBV6-5
d_call: NA
clone_size: NA
j_call: TRBJ1-2
cdr3_nt: TGTGCCAGCACCTACTCCGTTGGGGCTGGCCAGTATGGCTACACCTTC
cdr3_aa: CASTYSVGAGQYGYTF

v_call: TRBV28
d_call: TRBD1
clone_size: once
j_call: TRBJ1-4
cdr3_nt: TGTGCCAGCATCACCGGGGGGACAGGGGGAGTTTGGGAAAAACTGTTTTTT
cdr3_aa: CASITGGTGGVWEKLFF

v_call: TRBV10-1
d_call: TRBD2
clone_size: NA
j_call: TRBJ2-2
cdr3_nt: TGCGCCAGCAGTGAGTCGATGAGGGAGGGGATGCACAGCGGGGAGCTGTTTTTT
cdr3_aa: CASSESMREGMHSGELFF

v_call: TRBV2
d_call: TRBD2
clone_size: NA
j_call: TRBJ2-2
cdr3_nt: TGTGCCGGCAAGCGGGGGGGCCCCGGGGAGCTGTTTTTT
cdr3_aa: CAGKRGGPGELFF

v_call: TRBV2
d_call: TRBD2
clone_size: few
j_call: TRBJ2-7
cdr3_nt: TGTGCCAGCGGGCTAGCGGGGGACGCCTACGAGCAGTACTTC
cdr3_aa: CASGLAGDAYEQYF

v_call: TRBV5-1
d_call: NA
clone_size: NA
j_call: TRBJ1-3
cdr3_nt: TGCGCCAGCAAGTCCGGGGACTCTGGAAACACCATATATTTT
cdr3_aa: CASKSGDSGNTIYF

v_call: TRBV18
d_call: NA
clone_size: NA
j_call: TRBJ1-2
cdr3_nt: TGTGCCAGCTCACCGGCCTCAGGGGTTGAGACCTTC
cdr3_aa: CASSPASGVETF

v_call: TRBV3-1/TRBV3-2
d_call: NA
clone_size: NA
j_call: TRBJ2-1
cdr3_nt: TGTGCCAGCAGCCAAGTCTACGATGAGCAGTTCTTC
cdr3_aa: CASSQVYDEQFF

v_call: TRBV5-5
d_call: TRBD1
clone_size: NA
j_call: TRBJ2-7
cdr3_nt: TGTGCCAGCAGCTTATCCCCGGACAGGTCTTACGAGCAGTACTTC
cdr3_aa: CASSLSPDRSYEQYF

v_call: TRBV5-1
d_call: TRBD1
clone_size: NA
j_call: TRBJ2-7
cdr3_nt: TGCGCCAGCAGCTTATACTGGACAGGGTCCGAGCAGTACTTC
cdr3_aa: CASSLYWTGSEQYF

v_call: TRBV6-5
d_call: TRBD1
clone_size: NA
j_call: TRBJ1-1
cdr3_nt: TGTGCCAGCAGTTACTTGCTCGTAGGGGGCCGAACTGAAGCTTTCTTT
cdr3_aa: CASSYLLVGGRTEAFF

v_call: TRBV15
d_call: TRBD1
clone_size: NA
j_call: TRBJ1-5
cdr3_nt: TGTGCCACCAGCACCGGACAGGGACCTCAGCCCCAGCATTTT
cdr3_aa: CATSTGQGPQPQHF

v_call: TRBV5-6
d_call: TRBD2
clone_size: NA
j_call: TRBJ2-1
cdr3_nt: TGTGCCAGCAGCCCGGGACTAGCGGAGGTTCGGGGGCAGTTCTTC
cdr3_aa: CASSPGLAEVRGQFF

v_call: TRBV2
d_call: NA
clone_size: few
j_call: TRBJ1-5
cdr3_nt: TGTGCCAGCACCGGGACACAATCATCCTATAGCAATCAGCCCCAGCATTTT
cdr3_aa: CASTGTQSSYSNQPQHF

v_call: TRBV7-2
d_call: TRBD1
clone_size: few
j_call: TRBJ2-3
cdr3_nt: TGTGCCAGCAGCTTTAGACAGGGAATGAAAGATACGCAGTATTTT
cdr3_aa: CASSFRQGMKDTQYF

v_call: TRBV19
d_call: NA
clone_size: NA
j_call: TRBJ1-1
cdr3_nt: TGTGCCAGTATGGCTTCCGGGGGAACTGAAGCTTTCTTT
cdr3_aa: CASMASGGTEAFF

v_call: TRBV7-3
d_call: NA
clone_size: NA
j_call: TRBJ1-1
cdr3_nt: TGTGCCAGCAGCACCGGGATTAACACTGAAGCTTTCTTT
cdr3_aa: CASSTGINTEAFF

v_call: TRBV6-2/TRBV6-3
d_call: TRBD2
clone_size: NA
j_call: TRBJ2-5
cdr3_nt: TGTGCCAGCAGTTTCGCTCTTAGCGGGGGGACCCTGTACCAAGAGACCCAGTACTTC
cdr3_aa: CASSFALSGGTLYQETQYF

v_call: TRBV28
d_call: TRBD1
clone_size: NA
j_call: TRBJ2-7
cdr3_nt: TGTGCCAGCAGACGGACAGGCGGTTCCTACGAGCAGTACTTC
cdr3_aa: CASRRTGGSYEQYF

v_call: TRBV2
d_call: NA
clone_size: NA
j_call: TRBJ1-1
cdr3_nt: TGTGCCAGCAAAAAACCGGGACAGAACACTGAAGCTTTCTTT
cdr3_aa: CASKKPGQNTEAFF

v_call: TRBV5-1
d_call: NA
clone_size: once
j_call: TRBJ1-1
cdr3_nt: TGCGCCAGCACCCCCTCGAGGGACACTGAAGCTTTCTTT
cdr3_aa: CASTPSRDTEAFF

v_call: TRBV11-2
d_call: TRBD1
clone_size: NA
j_call: TRBJ2-7
cdr3_nt: TGTGCCAGCAGCTTGACAGGGGGGGTCTACGAGCAGTACTTC
cdr3_aa: CASSLTGGVYEQYF

v_call: TRBV4-2
d_call: TRBD1
clone_size: NA
j_call: TRBJ2-7
cdr3_nt: TGTGCCAGCAGCCAACAATTAGCGACAGGGGCGTCTCGGGAGCAGTACTTC
cdr3_aa: CASSQQLATGASREQYF

v_call: TRBV6-5
d_call: TRBD1
clone_size: once
j_call: TRBJ2-7
cdr3_nt: TGTGCCACGGACCCGGGACAGGGCAACGAGCAGTACTTC
cdr3_aa: CATDPGQGNEQYF

v_call: TRBV19
d_call: TRBD2
clone_size: NA
j_call: TRBJ2-7
cdr3_nt: TGTGCCAGTAGTAAGGGACTAGCGGGTTACGAGCAGTACTTC
cdr3_aa: CASSKGLAGYEQYF

v_call: TRBV5-5
d_call: TRBD1
clone_size: NA
j_call: TRBJ2-3
cdr3_nt: TGTGCCAGCAGCCCCGGACAGGGTCCAGATACGCAGTATTTT
cdr3_aa: CASSPGQGPDTQYF

v_call: TRBV5-1
d_call: TRBD1
clone_size: NA
j_call: TRBJ1-4
cdr3_nt: TGCGCCAGCAGCTTGGGGACAGGGGATGAAAAACTGTTTTTT
cdr3_aa: CASSLGTGDEKLFF

v_call: TRBV28
d_call: NA
clone_size: NA
j_call: TRBJ1-3
cdr3_nt: TGTGCCAGCAGTTTAAATAGGGGATCTTGGAACACCATATATTTT
cdr3_aa: CASSLNRGSWNTIYF

v_call: TRBV4-1
d_call: NA
clone_size: NA
j_call: TRBJ1-1
cdr3_nt: TGCGCCAGCAGCCAAGGGGCTCTCAGGGGGAACACTGAAGCTTTCTTT
cdr3_aa: CASSQGALRGNTEAFF

v_call: TRBV9
d_call: TRBD2
clone_size: NA
j_call: TRBJ2-1
cdr3_nt: TGTGCCAGCAGCGATGACGGGGGGGTAAATGAGCAGTTCTTC
cdr3_aa: CASSDDGGVNEQFF

v_call: TRBV5-5
d_call: TRBD1
clone_size: NA
j_call: TRBJ2-7
cdr3_nt: TGTGCCAGCAGCTACAGACCCCCGGGACAGGGACTTTGGGAGCAGTACTTC
cdr3_aa: CASSYRPPGQGLWEQYF

v_call: TRBV5-4
d_call: NA
clone_size: NA
j_call: TRBJ2-2
cdr3_nt: TGTGCCAGCAGCTCGGACAGTGACACCGGGGAGCTGTTTTTT
cdr3_aa: CASSSDSDTGELFF

v_call: TRBV6-5
d_call: TRBD2
clone_size: once
j_call: TRBJ2-1
cdr3_nt: TGTGCCAGCACTAGACTAGCGGGTGTGAATAATGAGCAGTTCTTC
cdr3_aa: CASTRLAGVNNEQFF